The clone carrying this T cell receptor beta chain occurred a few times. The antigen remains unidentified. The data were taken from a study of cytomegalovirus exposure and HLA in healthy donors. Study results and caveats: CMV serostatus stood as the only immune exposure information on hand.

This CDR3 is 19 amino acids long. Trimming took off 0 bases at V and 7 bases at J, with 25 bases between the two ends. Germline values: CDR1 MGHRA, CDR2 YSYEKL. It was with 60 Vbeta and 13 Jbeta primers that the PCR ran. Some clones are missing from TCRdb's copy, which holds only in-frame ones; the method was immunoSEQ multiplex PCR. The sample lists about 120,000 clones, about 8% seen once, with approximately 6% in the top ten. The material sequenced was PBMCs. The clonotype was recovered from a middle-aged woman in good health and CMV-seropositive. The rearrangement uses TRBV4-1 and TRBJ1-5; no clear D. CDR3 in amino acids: CASSQDFAGGSVSRQPQHF. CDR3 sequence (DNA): TGCGCCAGCAGCCAAGATTTTGCTGGCGGTTCAGTTTCGAGGCAGCCCCAGCATTTT.